The clone carrying this TCR beta chain was counted at least ten times. Its antigen remains unidentified. Amplification of TCR beta CDR3 regions was performed using RNA transcripts as template. An initial round of RT-PCR targeting the TCR CDR3 relied on the HTBI primer set. TCRdb independently ran MiXCR on the multiplex PCR reads; one entry per CDR3 protein. This table has 400,000 to 500,000 distinct CDR3 sequences, roughly 13% appearing once. This specimen belongs to a study of T cells in Graves' hyperthyroidism and ophthalmopathy. Study as a whole: Blood was drawn when the patient was first diagnosed and still untreated.

V shed 1 base and J 6 bases; nucleotides not matched to a gene: 6. CDR1 and CDR2 (germline): DFQATT, SNEGSKA (reference sequence). This CDR3 has 15 residues. Regarding the study as a whole: Stable hyperthyroidism was told apart from ophthalmopathy by a model built on 13 V-J features. Among clonotypes expanded in thyroid above 0.001, most were also found in blood.

Graves' hyperthyroidism without ophthalmopathy progression within 18 months was termed stable. The TCR was taken from a woman between 18 and 30 years old with Graves' hyperthyroidism. The sample consisted of blood. V usage is TRBV20-1 and J usage is TRBJ2-1; TRBD2 matches 10 bases. CDR3 amino acids: CSARGPTSGFNEQFF. In DNA, the CDR3 is TGCAGTGCTAGAGGCCCGACTAGCGGGTTCAATGAGCAGTTCTTC.